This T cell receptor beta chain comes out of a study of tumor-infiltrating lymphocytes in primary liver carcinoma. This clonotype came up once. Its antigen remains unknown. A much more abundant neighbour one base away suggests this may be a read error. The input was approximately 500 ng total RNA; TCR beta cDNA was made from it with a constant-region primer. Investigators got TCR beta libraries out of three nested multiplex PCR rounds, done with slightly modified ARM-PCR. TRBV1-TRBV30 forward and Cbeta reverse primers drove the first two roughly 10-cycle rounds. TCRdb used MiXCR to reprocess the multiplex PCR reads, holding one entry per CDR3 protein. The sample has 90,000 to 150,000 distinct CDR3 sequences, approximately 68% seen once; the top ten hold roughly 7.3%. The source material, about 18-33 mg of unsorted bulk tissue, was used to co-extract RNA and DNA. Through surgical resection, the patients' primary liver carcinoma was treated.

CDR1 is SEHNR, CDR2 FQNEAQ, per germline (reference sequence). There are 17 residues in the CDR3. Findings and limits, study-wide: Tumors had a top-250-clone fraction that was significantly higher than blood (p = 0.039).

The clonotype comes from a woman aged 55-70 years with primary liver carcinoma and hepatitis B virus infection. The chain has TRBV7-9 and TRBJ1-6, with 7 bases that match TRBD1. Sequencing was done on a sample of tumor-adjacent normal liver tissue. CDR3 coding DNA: TGTGCCAGCAGCTTAGCATCAGGGACAGCTTATAATTCATCCCTCCACTTT. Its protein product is CASSLASGTAYNSSLHF.